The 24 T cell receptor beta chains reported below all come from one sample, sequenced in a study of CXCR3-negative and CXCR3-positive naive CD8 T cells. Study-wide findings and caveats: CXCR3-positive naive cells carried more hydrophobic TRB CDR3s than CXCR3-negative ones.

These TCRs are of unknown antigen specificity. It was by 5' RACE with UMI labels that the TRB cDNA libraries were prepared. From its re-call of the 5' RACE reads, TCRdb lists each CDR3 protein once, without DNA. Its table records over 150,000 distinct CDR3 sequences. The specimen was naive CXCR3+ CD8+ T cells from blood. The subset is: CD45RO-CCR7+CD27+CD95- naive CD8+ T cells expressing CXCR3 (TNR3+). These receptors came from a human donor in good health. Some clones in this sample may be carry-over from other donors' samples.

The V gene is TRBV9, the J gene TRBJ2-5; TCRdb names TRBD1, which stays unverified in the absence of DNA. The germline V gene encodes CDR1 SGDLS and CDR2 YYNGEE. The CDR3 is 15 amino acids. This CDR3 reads CASSQPSRGEETQYF.

The CDR3 is CASSQDTGGAYQETQYF. The chain has TRBV4-3 and TRBJ2-5; TCRdb reports TRBD1, a call that lacks DNA to check it against. Germline lookup yields CDR1 LGHNA and CDR2 YSLEER. This CDR3 has 17 residues.

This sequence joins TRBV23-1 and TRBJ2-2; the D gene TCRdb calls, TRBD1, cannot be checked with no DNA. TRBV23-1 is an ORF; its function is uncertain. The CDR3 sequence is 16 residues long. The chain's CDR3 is CASSPLDRASSGELFF.

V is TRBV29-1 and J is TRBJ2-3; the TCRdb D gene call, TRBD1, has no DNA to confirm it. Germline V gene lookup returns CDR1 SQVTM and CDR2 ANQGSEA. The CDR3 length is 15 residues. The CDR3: CSVDSIDRGEDTQYF.

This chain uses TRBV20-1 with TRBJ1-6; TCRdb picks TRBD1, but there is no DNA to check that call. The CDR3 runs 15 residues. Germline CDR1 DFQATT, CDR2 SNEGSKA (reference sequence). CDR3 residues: CSARSDRADNSPLHF.

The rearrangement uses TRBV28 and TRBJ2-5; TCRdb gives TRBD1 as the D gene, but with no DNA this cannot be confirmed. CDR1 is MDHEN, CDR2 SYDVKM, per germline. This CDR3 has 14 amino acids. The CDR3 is CASSPLQGEETQYF.

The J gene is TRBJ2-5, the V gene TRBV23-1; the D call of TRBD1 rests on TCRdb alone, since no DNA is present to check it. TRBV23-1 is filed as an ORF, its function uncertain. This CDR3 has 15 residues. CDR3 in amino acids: CASSPREGTEETQYF.

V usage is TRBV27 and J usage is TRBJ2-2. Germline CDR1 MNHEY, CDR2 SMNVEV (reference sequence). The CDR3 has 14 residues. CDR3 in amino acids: CASSFVLNTGELFF.

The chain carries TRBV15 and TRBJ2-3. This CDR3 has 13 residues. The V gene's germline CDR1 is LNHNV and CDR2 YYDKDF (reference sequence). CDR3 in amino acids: CATSPQGADTQYF.

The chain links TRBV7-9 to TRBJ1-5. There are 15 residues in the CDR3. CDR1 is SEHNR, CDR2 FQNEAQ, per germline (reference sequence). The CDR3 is CASSLDVGSNQPQHF.

This CDR3 is CASSPKRGRGDYGYTF. This rearrangement joins TRBV3-1 to TRBJ1-2; TCRdb outputs TRBD1, but without DNA this stays unchecked. The germline gives CDR1 LGHDT, CDR2 YNNKEL (reference sequence). The length of the CDR3 is 16 residues.

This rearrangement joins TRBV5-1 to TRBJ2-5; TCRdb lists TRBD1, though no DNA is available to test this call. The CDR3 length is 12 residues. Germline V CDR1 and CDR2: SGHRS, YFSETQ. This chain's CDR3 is CASKGQQETQYF.

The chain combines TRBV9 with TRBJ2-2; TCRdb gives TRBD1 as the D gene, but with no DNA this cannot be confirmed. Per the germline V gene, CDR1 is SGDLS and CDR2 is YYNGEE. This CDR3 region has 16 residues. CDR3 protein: CASSFLGGTDTGELFF.

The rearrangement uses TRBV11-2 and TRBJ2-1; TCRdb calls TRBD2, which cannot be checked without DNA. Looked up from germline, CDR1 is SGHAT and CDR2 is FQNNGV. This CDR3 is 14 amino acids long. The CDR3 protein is CASSLATSYNEQFF.

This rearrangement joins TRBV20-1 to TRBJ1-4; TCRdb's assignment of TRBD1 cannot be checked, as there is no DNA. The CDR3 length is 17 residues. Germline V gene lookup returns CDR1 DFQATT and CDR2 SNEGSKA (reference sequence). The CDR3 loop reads CSARGHSGAPEGEKLFF.

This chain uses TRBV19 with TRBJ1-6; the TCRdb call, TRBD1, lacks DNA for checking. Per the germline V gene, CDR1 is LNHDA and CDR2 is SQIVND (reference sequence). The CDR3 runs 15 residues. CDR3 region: CASSTWGQNNSPLHF.

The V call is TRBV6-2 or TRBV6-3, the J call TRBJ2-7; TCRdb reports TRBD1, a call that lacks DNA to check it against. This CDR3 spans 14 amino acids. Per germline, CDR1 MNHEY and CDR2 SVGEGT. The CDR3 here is CASSEDSLTTGRYF.

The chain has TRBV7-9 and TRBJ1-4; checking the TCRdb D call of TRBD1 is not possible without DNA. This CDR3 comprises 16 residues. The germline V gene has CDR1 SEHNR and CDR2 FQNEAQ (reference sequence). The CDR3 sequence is CASSQIGPRGNEKLFF.

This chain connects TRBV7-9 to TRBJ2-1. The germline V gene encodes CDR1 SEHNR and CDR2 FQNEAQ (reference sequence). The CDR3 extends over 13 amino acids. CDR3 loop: CASSQRGDNEQFF.

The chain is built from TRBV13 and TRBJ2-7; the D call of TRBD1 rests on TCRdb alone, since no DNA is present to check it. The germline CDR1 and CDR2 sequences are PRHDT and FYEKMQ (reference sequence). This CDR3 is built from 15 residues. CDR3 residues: CASSSRDRGTYEQYF.

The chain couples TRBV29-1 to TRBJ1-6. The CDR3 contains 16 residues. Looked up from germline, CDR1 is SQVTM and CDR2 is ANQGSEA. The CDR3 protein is CSVEEDLGSYNSPLHF.

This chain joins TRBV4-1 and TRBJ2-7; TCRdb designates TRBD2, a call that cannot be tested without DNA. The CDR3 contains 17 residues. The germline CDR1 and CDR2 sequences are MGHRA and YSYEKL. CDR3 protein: CASSQEPRLAGTYEQYF.

The CDR3 loop reads CASTQGMRIYEQYF. The chain joins TRBV12-3 or TRBV12-4 to TRBJ2-7; TCRdb's assignment of TRBD1 cannot be checked, as there is no DNA. CDR3 length equals 14 residues.

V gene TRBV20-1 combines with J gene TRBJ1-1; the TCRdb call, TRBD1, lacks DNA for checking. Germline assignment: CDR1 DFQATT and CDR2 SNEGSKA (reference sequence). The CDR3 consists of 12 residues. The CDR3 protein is CSAGTGDTRAFF.